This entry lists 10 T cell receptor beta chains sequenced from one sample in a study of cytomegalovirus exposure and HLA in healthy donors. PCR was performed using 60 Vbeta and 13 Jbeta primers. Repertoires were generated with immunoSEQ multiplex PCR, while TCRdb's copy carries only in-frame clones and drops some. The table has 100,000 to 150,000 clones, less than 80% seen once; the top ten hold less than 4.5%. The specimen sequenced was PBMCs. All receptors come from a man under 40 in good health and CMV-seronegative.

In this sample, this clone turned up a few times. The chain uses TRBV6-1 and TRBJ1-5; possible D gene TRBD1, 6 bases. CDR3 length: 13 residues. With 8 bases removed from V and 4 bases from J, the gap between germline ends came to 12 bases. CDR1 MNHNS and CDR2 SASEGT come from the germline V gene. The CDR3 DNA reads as TGTGCCAGCCGGCGGGGGCGAAATCAGCCCCAGCATTTT. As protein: CASRRGRNQPQHF.

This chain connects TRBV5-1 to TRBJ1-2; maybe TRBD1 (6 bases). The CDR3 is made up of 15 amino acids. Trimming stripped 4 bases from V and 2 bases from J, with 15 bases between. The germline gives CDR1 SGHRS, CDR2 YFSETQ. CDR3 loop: CASSTSGGRNYGYTF. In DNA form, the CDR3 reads TGCGCCAGCAGCACCTCGGGGGGCAGGAACTATGGCTACACCTTC.

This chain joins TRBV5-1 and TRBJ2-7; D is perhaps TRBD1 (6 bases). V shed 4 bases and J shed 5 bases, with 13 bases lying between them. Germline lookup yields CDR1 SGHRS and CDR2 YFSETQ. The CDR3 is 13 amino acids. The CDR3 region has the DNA TGCGCCAGCAGCGTAACAGGGTGGAACGAGCAGTACTTC. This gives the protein CASSVTGWNEQYF.

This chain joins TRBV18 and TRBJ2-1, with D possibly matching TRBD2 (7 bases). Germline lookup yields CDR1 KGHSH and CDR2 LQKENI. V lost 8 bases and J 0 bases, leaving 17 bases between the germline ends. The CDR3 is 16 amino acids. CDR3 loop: CASTGGGQSSYNEQFF. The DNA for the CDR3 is TGTGCCAGCACTGGGGGGGGGCAGAGCTCCTACAATGAGCAGTTCTTC.

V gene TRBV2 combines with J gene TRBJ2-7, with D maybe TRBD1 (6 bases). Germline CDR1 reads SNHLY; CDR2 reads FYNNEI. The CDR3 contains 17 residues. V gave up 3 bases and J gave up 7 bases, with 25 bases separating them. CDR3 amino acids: CASSDRDTDTTWGEQYF. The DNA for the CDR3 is TGTGCCAGCAGTGATCGGGACACTGACACCACCTGGGGGGAGCAGTACTTC.

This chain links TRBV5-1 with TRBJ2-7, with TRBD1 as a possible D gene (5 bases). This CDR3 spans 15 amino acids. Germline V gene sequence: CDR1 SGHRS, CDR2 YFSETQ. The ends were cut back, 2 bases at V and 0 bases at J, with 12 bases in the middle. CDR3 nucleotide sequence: TGCGCCAGCAGCTTTACAGGTTTCCTCTCCTACGAGCAGTACTTC. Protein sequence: CASSFTGFLSYEQYF.

The CDR3 region is CASSPDSYYEQYF. In DNA form, the CDR3 reads TGTGCCAGCAGCCCCGACAGTTACTACGAGCAGTACTTC. The rearrangement joins TRBV6-5 to TRBJ2-7, with TRBD1 as a possible D gene (5 bases). Deletions cut 6 bases from V and 3 bases from J, with 12 bases between. The CDR3 runs 13 residues. Germline CDR1 is MNHEY and CDR2 is SVGAGI.

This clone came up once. The CDR3 nucleotides are TGCGCCAGCAGCTTGGCAGGGGAAGATGGCTACACCTTC. This translates into CASSLAGEDGYTF. The gene calls are TRBV5-1 and TRBJ1-2; the D gene is possibly TRBD1 (6 bases). The V gene's germline CDR1 is SGHRS and CDR2 YFSETQ. The germline V and J ends were trimmed by 0 bases and 6 bases, with 9 bases remaining between them. This CDR3 contains 13 residues.

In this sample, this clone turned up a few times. The DNA of the CDR3 is TGTGCCAGCAGCTCCCCCGGGACTCCCTCGTACGAGCAGTACTTC. Its protein is CASSSPGTPSYEQYF. This chain uses TRBV5-6 with TRBJ2-7, with a tentative D call TRBD2 (6 bases). Germline assignment: CDR1 SGHDT and CDR2 YYEEEE. V dropped 3 bases and J dropped 4 bases, with 17 bases sitting between them. This CDR3 has 15 amino acids.

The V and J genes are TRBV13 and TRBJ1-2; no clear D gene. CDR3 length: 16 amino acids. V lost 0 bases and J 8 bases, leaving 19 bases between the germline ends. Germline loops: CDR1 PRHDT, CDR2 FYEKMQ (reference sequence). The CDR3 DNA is TGTGCCAGCAGCTTAGGCGGCGTGGGCAGACCCCCGGGCTACACCTTC. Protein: CASSLGGVGRPPGYTF.